This TCR beta chain was identified during a study of patients and donors after allogeneic stem cell transplantation. TCRdb passed the RT-PCR reads through MiXCR, listing each CDR3 protein once. The table lists about a million distinct CDR3 sequences, around 17% of them singletons. This clonotype has ten or more counts. Germline assignment: CDR1 SQVTM and CDR2 ANQGSEA. There are 17 residues in the CDR3. Germline trimming cut 1 base from V and 1 base from J; bases unmatched to any gene: 8. This TCR was sampled from a human donor who was either an allogeneic HSCT recipient or a stem cell or donor lymphocyte infusion donor (not recorded which). It is not recorded whose cells these are; they may come from a transplant donor. Sequencing used blood, either unsorted or a sorted T cell fraction (not recorded which). The chain combines TRBV29-1 with TRBJ2-1, with TRBD1 identical over 9 bases. CDR3 protein: CSVEGEWDRASYNEQFF. CDR3 DNA sequence: TGCAGCGTTGAAGGGGAGTGGGACAGGGCGTCCTACAATGAGCAGTTCTTC.